This T cell receptor (beta chain) was documented in a study of cytomegalovirus exposure and HLA in healthy donors. Regarding the study as a whole: Exclusion applied to some V segments, including TRBV6-2 and TRBV6-3, as they were indistinguishable. A later analysis associated 15,000 or so TCR beta sequences with HLA alleles at a 0.05 false discovery rate.

Primers: 60 Vbeta forward and 13 Jbeta reverse. The repertoire was sequenced with immunoSEQ multiplex PCR; TCRdb's copy has only in-frame clones and lacks some. The profile shows around 110,000 clones, 80% to 85% of them singletons. The J segment lost 2 bases and the V segment lost 5 bases, leaving 6 bases of the junction unmatched. The CDR3 length is 17 residues. Germline CDR1 and CDR2: MDHEN and SYDVKM. With respect to this clone: What it binds is unknown.

The specimen sequenced was PBMCs. This chain connects TRBV28 to TRBJ2-2; 12 nucleotides align to TRBD2. The receptor was derived from a woman aged 25 to 39 in good health and CMV-seronegative. The CDR3 loop reads CASSLRLAGANTGELFF. The CDR3 DNA follows: TGTGCCAGCAGTCTACGACTAGCGGGAGCCAACACCGGGGAGCTGTTTTTT. Using reference TRBV28 and TRBJ2-2 for the parts outside the CDR3, the full variable domain is DVKVTQSSRYLVKRTGEKVFLECVQDMDHENMFWYRQDPGLGLRLIYFSYDVKMKEKGDIPEGYSVSREKKERFSLILESASTNQTSMYLCASSLRLAGANTGELFFGEGSRLTVL.